This T cell receptor beta chain was sequenced in a study of early T cells in non-severe SARS-CoV-2 infection. Background on the study: Sequencing used unsorted whole-blood bulk RNA, so chains lack pairing. Findings of the study overall: Anti-spike CD8 specificities were favored by VDJdb matching, whose results missed private and CD4 specificities.

The germline V and J ends were trimmed by 2 bases and 9 bases, with 8 bases remaining between them. The CDR3 contains 12 residues. TCRdb re-called the 5' RACE reads through MiXCR, storing one row per CDR3 protein. The profile shows fewer than 65,000 distinct CDR3 sequences, 10% of them singletons. This clonotype has only a few counts. Its antigen is as yet unknown. The chain has TRBV12-3 or TRBV12-4 and TRBJ2-1; D might be TRBD2 (5 bases). The receptor was derived from an adult who was a healthcare worker with PCR-confirmed SARS-CoV-2 infection or an uninfected control (not recorded which). Sequenced material: whole blood. The CDR3 region has the DNA TGTGCCAGCAGTTTAACTGCGGGTGAGCAGTTCTTC. Encoded protein: CASSLTAGEQFF.